The 7 T cell receptor beta chains below were found in one sample sequenced in a study of blood T cell repertoires in COVID-19. Repertoires were generated with immunoSEQ multiplex PCR, while TCRdb's copy carries only in-frame clones and drops some. The sample includes around 100,000 clones, around four fifths of them seen just once. Specimen: peripheral blood. All receptors come from a woman in her thirties or forties with acute or convalescent COVID-19.

The chain recombines TRBV18 with TRBJ1-2, with 10 nucleotides matching TRBD1. CDR1 is KGHSH, CDR2 LQKENI, per germline. The CDR3 totals 17 residues. V was pared by 1 base and J by 6 bases, with 11 bases of the junction left unmatched. The CDR3 spells CASSPRRQGASGDGYTF. The CDR3, as DNA: TGTGCCAGCTCACCACGGAGACAGGGGGCTTCGGGGGATGGCTACACCTTC.

This clone was observed once. V usage is TRBV2 and J usage is TRBJ2-1; TRBD2 agrees at 10 bases. This CDR3 has 15 amino acids. CDR1 SNHLY and CDR2 FYNNEI come from the germline V gene. V lost 6 bases to trimming and J lost 7 bases; unmatched junction nucleotides: 9. CDR3 amino acids: CASSLGASGGNEQFF. The CDR3, as DNA: TGTGCCAGCAGCCTGGGGGCTAGCGGGGGAAATGAGCAGTTCTTC.

The CDR3 loop is CASSHTRGRGTEAFF. The CDR3 DNA follows: TGTGCCAGCAGCCACACCAGGGGGCGCGGCACTGAAGCTTTCTTT. The rearrangement uses TRBV3-1 (or the pseudogene TRBV3-2) and TRBJ1-1; 8 nucleotides agree with TRBD1. The CDR3 runs 15 residues. Germline V gene data show CDR1 as LGHDT and CDR2 as YNNKEL (reference sequence). J was trimmed by 4 bases and V by 3 bases; bases with no gene match: 7.

The chain carries TRBV6-5 and TRBJ1-2; TRBD1 is a possible D gene (5 bases). This CDR3 has 15 residues. Germline CDR1 reads MNHEY; CDR2 reads SVGAGI. Trimming cost V 9 bases and J 4 bases, with 21 bases left between them. CDR3 bases: TGTGCCAGTCTCGGGGAGGGGAGGGAGGGCTATGGCTACACCTTC. Encoded protein: CASLGEGREGYGYTF.

The rearrangement joins TRBV6-6 to TRBJ1-1; weak D call: TRBD1 (5 bases). Germline CDR1 reads MNHNY; CDR2 reads SVGAGI (reference sequence). The CDR3 extends over 12 amino acids. Trimming took off 8 bases at V and 8 bases at J, with 15 bases between the two ends. CDR3 in amino acids: CASRPVGREAFF. CDR3 DNA sequence: TGTGCCAGCCGCCCCGTGGGGCGAGAAGCTTTCTTT.

The CDR3 sequence is CASSEVLAGKSSYEQYF. The CDR3 DNA reads as TGTGCCAGCAGTGAAGTACTAGCGGGAAAGAGCTCCTACGAGCAGTACTTC. This sequence joins TRBV6-1 and TRBJ2-7; TRBD2 matches at 10 bases. Germline V gives CDR1 MNHNS, CDR2 SASEGT. This CDR3 is built from 17 residues. The junction had 6 bases not matched to a gene; V was cut back by 1 base and J by 0 bases.

The chain has TRBV9 and TRBJ2-1; D is unresolved. This CDR3 contains 12 residues. The germline V and J ends were trimmed by 0 bases and 10 bases, with 8 bases remaining between them. Germline V gene data show CDR1 as SGDLS and CDR2 as YYNGEE. DNA of the CDR3: TGTGCCAGCAGCGTAGGATCAGAAGAGCAGTTCTTC. This sequence encodes CASSVGSEEQFF.